This T cell receptor (beta chain) was sequenced in a study of T cell changes during pregnancy in multiple sclerosis. The V gene end was trimmed by 5 bases and the J gene end by 5 bases; junction bases not matched to a gene: 10. Germline V lookup: CDR1 SGHTA, CDR2 FQGTGA. The CDR3 contains 16 residues. Repertoires were generated with immunoSEQ multiplex PCR, while TCRdb's copy carries only in-frame clones and drops some. Among about 39,000 clones, 90% to 95% were seen once, and the ten largest hold more than 0.35%. The sequence derives from a female donor with multiple sclerosis, enrolled in a pregnancy study. Material: CD4+ T cells from peripheral blood mononuclear cells, obtained after pregnancy. The chain is built from TRBV7-3 and TRBJ2-5; 11 bases line up with TRBD1. The CDR3 sequence: CASSPMGTGGWETQYF. CDR3 bases: TGTGCCAGCAGCCCAATGGGGACAGGGGGTTGGGAGACCCAGTACTTC.